This TCR beta chain was found in a study of blood T cell repertoires in COVID-19. In the study overall: Sources were T cells, B-cell-depleted T cells, or PBMCs; the material itself was cDNA or gDNA.

Produced via immunoSEQ multiplex PCR; TCRdb's table is partial and in-frame only. The repertoire includes about 130,000 clones, less than 90% of them detected once, and approximately 1.5% sits in the top ten. Germline loops: CDR1 SGHRS, CDR2 YFSETQ. The CDR3 length is 17 residues. J was trimmed by 0 bases and V by 4 bases; bases with no gene match: 6. This rearrangement joins TRBV5-1 to TRBJ2-6, with TRBD1 matching 8 bases. This receptor was obtained from a man between 60 and 75 years old with acute or convalescent COVID-19. Sample: peripheral blood. CDR3 protein: CASSRLQGDSGANVLTF. DNA for the CDR3: TGCGCCAGCAGCAGATTACAGGGGGACTCTGGGGCCAACGTCCTGACTTTC.